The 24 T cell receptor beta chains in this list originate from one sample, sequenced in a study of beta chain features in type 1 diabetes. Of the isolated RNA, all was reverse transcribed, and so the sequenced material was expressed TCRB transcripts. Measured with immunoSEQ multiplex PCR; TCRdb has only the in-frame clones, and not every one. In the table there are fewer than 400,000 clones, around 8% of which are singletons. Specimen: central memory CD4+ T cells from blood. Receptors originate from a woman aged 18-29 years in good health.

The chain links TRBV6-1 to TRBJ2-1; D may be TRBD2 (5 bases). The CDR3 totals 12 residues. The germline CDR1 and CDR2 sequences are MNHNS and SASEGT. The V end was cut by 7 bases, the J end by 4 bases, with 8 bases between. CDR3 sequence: CASTEGYNEQFF. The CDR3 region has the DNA TGTGCCAGCACCGAGGGTTACAATGAGCAGTTCTTC.

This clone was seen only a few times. As DNA, the CDR3 is TGCGCCAGCAGTGAGTCAGGCAGATCCGAGCAGTACTTC. Translated: CASSESGRSEQYF. The rearrangement links TRBV10-1 to TRBJ2-7; D remains unclear. V lost 0 bases, J lost 6 bases, and 9 bases lay in between. This CDR3 is 13 amino acids long. Germline V CDR1 and CDR2: WNHNN, SYGVQD (reference sequence).

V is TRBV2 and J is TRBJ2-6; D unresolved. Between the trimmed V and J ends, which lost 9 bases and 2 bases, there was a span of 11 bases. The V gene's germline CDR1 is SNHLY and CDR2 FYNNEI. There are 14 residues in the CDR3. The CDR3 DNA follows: TGTGCCAGTTTCTACGTTCCTGGGGCCAACGTCCTGACTTTC. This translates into CASFYVPGANVLTF.

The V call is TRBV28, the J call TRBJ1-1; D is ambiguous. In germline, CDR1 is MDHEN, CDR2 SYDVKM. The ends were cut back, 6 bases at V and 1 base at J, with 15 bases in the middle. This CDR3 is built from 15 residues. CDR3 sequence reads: CASRPPAVRNTEAFF. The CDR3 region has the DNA TGTGCCAGCAGACCACCGGCAGTCCGGAACACTGAAGCTTTCTTT.

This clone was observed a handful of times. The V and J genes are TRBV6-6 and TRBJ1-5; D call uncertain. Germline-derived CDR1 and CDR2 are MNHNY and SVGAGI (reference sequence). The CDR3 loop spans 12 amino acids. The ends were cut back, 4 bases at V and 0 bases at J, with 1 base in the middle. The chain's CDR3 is CASSFSNQPQHF. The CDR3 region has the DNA TGTGCCAGCAGTTTTAGCAATCAGCCCCAGCATTTT.

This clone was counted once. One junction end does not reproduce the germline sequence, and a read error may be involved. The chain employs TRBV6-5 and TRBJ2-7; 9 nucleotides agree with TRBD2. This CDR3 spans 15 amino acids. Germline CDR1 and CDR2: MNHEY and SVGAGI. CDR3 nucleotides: TGTGCCAGCAGTCCCGGGACTAGCTCGTCCTTCGAGCAGTACTTC. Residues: CASSPGTSSSFEQYF.

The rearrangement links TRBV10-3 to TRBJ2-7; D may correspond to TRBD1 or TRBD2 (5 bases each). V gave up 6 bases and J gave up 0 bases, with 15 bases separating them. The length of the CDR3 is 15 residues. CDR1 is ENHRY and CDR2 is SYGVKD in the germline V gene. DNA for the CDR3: TGTGCCATCAGCCCCCTTGCCGGGACCTCCTACGAGCAGTACTTC. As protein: CAISPLAGTSYEQYF.

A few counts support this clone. CDR3 amino acids: CASSSSGGPGQRNTEAFF. The CDR3 region has the DNA TGCGCCAGCAGCTCGTCCGGGGGGCCGGGACAGAGGAACACTGAAGCTTTCTTT. The chain carries TRBV5-1 and TRBJ1-1; 7 nucleotides match TRBD1. The V gene's germline CDR1 is SGHRS and CDR2 YFSETQ. Trimming took 3 bases from V and 1 from J; bases not matched to a gene: 15. This CDR3 is built from 18 residues. The full variable domain, with the rest looked up from reference TRBV5-1 and TRBJ1-1, is KAGVTQTPRYLIKTRGQQVTLSCSPISGHRSVSWYQQTPGQGLQFLFEYFSETQRNKGNFPGRFSGRQFSNSRSEMNVSTLELGDSALYLCASSSSGGPGQRNTEAFFGQGTRLTVV.

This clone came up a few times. Here the CDR3 reads CASSLGGRNSGNTIYF. CDR3 coding DNA: TGTGCCAGCAGCTTAGGGGGACGTAACTCTGGAAACACCATATATTTT. The gene calls are TRBV7-8 and TRBJ1-3, with D perhaps matching TRBD1 (5 bases). CDR1 and CDR2 (germline): SGHVS, FQNEAQ. There are 16 residues in the CDR3. With 1 base removed from V and 0 bases from J, the gap between germline ends came to 10 bases.

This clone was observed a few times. This CDR3 reads CASTDSDRLGYTF. The DNA of the CDR3 is TGTGCCAGCACGGACAGTGATCGCTTGGGCTACACCTTC. This chain links TRBV2 with TRBJ1-2, with D possibly being TRBD1 (6 bases). V was trimmed by 7 bases and J by 8 bases, leaving 17 bases between them. Germline CDR1 and CDR2: SNHLY and FYNNEI. This CDR3 comprises 13 residues.

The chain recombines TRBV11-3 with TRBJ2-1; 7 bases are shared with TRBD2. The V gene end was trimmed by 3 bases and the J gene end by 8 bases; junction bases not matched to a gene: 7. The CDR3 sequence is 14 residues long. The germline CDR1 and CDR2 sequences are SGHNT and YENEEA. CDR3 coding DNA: TGTGCCAGCAGCTTTGGCGGGAGTGCGGATGAGCAGTTCTTC. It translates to CASSFGGSADEQFF.

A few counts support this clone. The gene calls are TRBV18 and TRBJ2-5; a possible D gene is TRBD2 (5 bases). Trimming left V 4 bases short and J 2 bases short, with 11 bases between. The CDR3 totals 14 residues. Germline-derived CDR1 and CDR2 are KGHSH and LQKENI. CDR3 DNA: TGTGCCAGCTCACTACCCACGGGGCAAGAGACCCAGTACTTC. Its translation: CASSLPTGQETQYF.

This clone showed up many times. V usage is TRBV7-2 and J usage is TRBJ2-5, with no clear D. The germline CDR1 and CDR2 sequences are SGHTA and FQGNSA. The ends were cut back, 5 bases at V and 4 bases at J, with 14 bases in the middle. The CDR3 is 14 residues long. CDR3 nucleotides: TGTGCCAGCAGCCCCCGGAGACTTCCAGAGACCCAGTACTTC. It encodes CASSPRRLPETQYF.

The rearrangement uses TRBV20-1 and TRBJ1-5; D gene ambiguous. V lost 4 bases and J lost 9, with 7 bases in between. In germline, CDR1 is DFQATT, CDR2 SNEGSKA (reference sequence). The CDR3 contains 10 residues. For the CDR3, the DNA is TGCAGTGCTACATATGGGCCCCAGCATTTT. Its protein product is CSATYGPQHF.

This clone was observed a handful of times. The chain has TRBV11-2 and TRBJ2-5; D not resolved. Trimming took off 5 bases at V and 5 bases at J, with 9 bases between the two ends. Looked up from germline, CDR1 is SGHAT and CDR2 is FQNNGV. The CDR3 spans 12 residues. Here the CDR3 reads CASSPEMETQYF. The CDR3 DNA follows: TGTGCCAGCAGCCCTGAGATGGAGACCCAGTACTTC.

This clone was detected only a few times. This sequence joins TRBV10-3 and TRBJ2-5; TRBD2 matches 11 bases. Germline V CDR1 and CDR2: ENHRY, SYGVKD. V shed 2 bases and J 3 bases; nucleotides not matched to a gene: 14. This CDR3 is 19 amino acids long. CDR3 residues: CAISEPPPGTSGSEETQYF. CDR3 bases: TGTGCCATCAGTGAGCCCCCCCCGGGAACTAGCGGGAGTGAAGAGACCCAGTACTTC.

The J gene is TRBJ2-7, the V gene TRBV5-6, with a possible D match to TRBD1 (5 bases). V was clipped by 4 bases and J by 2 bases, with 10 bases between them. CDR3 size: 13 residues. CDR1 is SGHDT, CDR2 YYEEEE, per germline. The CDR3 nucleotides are TGTGCCAGCAGCCCCGGACACACCTACGAGCAGTACTTC. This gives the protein CASSPGHTYEQYF.

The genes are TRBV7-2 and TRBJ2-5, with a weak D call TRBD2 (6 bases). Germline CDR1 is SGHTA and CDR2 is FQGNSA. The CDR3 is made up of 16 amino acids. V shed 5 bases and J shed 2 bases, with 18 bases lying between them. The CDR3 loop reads CASSPNLRAGQETQYF. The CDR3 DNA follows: TGTGCCAGCAGCCCCAATCTAAGGGCGGGACAAGAGACCCAGTACTTC.

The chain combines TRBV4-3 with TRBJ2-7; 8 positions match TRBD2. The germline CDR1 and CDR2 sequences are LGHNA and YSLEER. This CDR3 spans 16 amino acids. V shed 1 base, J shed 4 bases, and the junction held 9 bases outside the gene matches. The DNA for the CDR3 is TGCGCCAGCAGCCAAGGCTCGGGACTAGGCGTTTACGAGCAGTACTTC. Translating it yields CASSQGSGLGVYEQYF.

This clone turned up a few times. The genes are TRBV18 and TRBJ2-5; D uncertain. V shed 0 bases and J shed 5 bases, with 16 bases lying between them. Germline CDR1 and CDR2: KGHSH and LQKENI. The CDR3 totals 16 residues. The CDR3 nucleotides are TGTGCCAGCTCACCACCCGAAAGTAATTTTCGGGAGACCCAGTACTTC. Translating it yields CASSPPESNFRETQYF. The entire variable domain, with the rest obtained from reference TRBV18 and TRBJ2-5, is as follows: NAGVMQNPRHLVRRRGQEARLRCSPMKGHSHVYWYRQLPEEGLKFMVYLQKENIIDESGMPKERFSAEFPKEGPSILRIQQVVRGDSAAYFCASSPPESNFRETQYFGPGTRLLVL.

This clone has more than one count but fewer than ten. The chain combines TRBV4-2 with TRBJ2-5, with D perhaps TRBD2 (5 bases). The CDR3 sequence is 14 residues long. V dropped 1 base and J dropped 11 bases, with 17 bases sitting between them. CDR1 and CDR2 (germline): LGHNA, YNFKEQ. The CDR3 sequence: CASSQGGLWSIQYF. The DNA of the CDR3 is TGTGCCAGCAGCCAAGGCGGGCTATGGAGCATACAGTACTTC.

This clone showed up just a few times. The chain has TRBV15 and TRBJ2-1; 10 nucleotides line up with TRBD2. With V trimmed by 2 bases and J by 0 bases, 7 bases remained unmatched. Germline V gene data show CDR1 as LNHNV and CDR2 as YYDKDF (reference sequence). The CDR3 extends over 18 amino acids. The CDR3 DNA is TGTGCCACCAGCAGAAGGACTAGCGGCCCGATCTCCTACAATGAGCAGTTCTTC. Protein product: CATSRRTSGPISYNEQFF.

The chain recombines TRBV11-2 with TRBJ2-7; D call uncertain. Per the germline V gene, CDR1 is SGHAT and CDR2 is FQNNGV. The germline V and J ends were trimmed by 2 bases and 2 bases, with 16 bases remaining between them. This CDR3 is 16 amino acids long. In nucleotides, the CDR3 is TGTGCCAGCAGCTTAACTGGTAGGACGCAAGCCTACGAGCAGTACTTC. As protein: CASSLTGRTQAYEQYF.

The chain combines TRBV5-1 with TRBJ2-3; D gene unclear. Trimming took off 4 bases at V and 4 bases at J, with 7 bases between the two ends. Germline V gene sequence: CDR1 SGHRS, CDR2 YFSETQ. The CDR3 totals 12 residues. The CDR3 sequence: CASSRTADTQYF. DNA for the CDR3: TGCGCCAGCAGCCGCACAGCAGATACGCAGTATTTT. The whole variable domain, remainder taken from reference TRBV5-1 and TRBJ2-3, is KAGVTQTPRYLIKTRGQQVTLSCSPISGHRSVSWYQQTPGQGLQFLFEYFSETQRNKGNFPGRFSGRQFSNSRSEMNVSTLELGDSALYLCASSRTADTQYFGPGTRLTVL.